The text below deals with one T cell receptor beta chain. Its antigen is not yet known. One base away there is no much larger clone; base qualities are not given. The source of the sample is a study of T cell changes during pregnancy in multiple sclerosis (dated by TCRdb to between 2017 and 2020). Background for the entire study: The study looked at changes in the T cell repertoire across pregnancy in women with multiple sclerosis.

V drops 6 bases and J drops 3 bases, leaving 10 bases in between. There are 13 amino acids in the CDR3, from cysteine to phenylalanine inclusive. CDR3 DNA is the only sequence kept; it has 39 bases, read in frame from the first base. CDR1 and CDR2 (SNHLY, FYNNEI) derive from the germline V gene. Library preparation employed the immunoSEQ multiplex PCR assay. TCRdb stores this immuneACCESS table with in-frame sequences only. Part of the clones is absent; in the studies checked, under half of the shortfall reflects unresolved V genes, and no reason is known for the rest. Recorded for this sample are tens of thousands of clones; 92% of them occurred a single time. The top ten clonotypes cover 0.2% of the sample.

The receptor comes from a female donor with multiple sclerosis, enrolled in a pregnancy study. The chain joins TRBV2 to TRBJ2-3, with the D segment identity uncertain. The sequenced sample was CD4+ T cells from peripheral blood mononuclear cells, obtained in the second trimester of pregnancy. CDR3 sequence: CASRVGVTDTQYF. The DNA is as follows: TGTGCCAGCAGGGTCGGAGTTACAGATACGCAGTATTTT.